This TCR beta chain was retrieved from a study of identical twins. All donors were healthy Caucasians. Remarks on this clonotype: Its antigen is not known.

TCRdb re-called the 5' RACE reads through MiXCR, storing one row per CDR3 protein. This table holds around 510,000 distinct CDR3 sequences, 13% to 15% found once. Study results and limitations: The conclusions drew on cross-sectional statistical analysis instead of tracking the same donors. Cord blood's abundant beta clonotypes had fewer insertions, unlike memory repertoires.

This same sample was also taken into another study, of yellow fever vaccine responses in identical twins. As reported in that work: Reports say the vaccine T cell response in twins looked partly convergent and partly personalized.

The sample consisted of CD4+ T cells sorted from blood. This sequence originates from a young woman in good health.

The CDR3 sequence: CSARPHRRAGTDTQYF. The CDR3 DNA follows: TGCAGTGCTAGACCCCACCGGAGGGCCGGGACAGATACGCAGTATTTT. The chain carries TRBV20-1 and TRBJ2-3; a possible D gene is TRBD2 (6 bases). Germline values: CDR1 DFQATT, CDR2 SNEGSKA (reference sequence). V lost 2 bases to trimming and J lost 3 bases, with 18 bases between them. The CDR3 loop spans 16 amino acids.